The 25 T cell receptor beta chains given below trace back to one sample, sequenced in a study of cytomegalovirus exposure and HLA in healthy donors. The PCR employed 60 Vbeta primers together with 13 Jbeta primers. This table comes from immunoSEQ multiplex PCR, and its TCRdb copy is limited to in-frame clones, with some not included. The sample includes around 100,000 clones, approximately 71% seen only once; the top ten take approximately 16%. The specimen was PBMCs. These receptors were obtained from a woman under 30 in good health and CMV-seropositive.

CDR3 amino acids: CASSWDLHNEQFF. In nucleotides, the CDR3 is TGTGCCAGCAGCTGGGACTTACACAATGAGCAGTTCTTC. The chain has TRBV7-2 and TRBJ2-1; tentative D call: TRBD2 (6 bases). Germline V gene data show CDR1 as SGHTA and CDR2 as FQGNSA. Deletions cut 4 bases from V and 5 bases from J, with 9 bases between. The CDR3 contains 13 residues.

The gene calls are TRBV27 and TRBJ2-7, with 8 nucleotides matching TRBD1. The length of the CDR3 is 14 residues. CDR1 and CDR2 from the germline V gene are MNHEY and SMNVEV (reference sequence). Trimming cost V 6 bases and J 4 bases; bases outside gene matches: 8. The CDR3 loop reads CASRPGQVVYEQYF. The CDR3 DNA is TGTGCCAGCAGGCCGGGACAGGTGGTATACGAGCAGTACTTC.

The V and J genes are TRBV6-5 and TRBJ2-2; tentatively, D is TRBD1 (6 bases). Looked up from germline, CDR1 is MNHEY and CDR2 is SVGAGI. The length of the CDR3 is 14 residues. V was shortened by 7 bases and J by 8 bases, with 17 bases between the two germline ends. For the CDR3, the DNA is TGTGCCAGCACCTCCCTGGGGGCAATTGGGGAGCTGTTTTTT. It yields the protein CASTSLGAIGELFF.

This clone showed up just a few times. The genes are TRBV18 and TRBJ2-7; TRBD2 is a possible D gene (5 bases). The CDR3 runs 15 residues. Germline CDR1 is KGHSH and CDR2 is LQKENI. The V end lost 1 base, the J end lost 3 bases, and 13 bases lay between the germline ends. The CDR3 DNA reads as TGTGCCAGCTCACCACAGTCCAAACGGGGCTACGAGCAGTACTTC. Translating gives CASSPQSKRGYEQYF.

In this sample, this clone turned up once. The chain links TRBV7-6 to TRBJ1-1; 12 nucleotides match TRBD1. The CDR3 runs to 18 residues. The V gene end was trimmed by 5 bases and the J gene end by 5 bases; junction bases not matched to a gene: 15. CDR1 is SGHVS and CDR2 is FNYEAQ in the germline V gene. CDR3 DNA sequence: TGTGCCAGCAGCCCCAGGGCTCCGGGACAGGGGGCGCGGACTGAAGCTTTCTTT. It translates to CASSPRAPGQGARTEAFF.

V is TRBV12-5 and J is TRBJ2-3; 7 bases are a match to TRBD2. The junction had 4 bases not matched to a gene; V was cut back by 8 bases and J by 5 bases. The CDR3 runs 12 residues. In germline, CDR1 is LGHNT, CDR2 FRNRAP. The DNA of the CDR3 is TGTGCTAGTTGGGAGGGCCGAGATACGCAGTATTTT. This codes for CASWEGRDTQYF.

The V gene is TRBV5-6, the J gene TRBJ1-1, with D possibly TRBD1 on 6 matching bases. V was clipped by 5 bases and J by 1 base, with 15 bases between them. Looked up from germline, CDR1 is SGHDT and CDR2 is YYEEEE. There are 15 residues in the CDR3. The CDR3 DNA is TGTGCCAGCAGTTCCGAGGGGGGGACGAACACTGAAGCTTTCTTT. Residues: CASSSEGGTNTEAFF.

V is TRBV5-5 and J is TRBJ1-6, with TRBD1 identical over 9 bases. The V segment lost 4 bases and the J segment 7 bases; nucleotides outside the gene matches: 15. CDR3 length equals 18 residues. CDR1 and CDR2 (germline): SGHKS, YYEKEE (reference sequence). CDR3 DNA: TGTGCCAGCAGCCCCGCGGTCCGGGACAGGGTTATAAATTCACCCCTCCACTTT. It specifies CASSPAVRDRVINSPLHF.

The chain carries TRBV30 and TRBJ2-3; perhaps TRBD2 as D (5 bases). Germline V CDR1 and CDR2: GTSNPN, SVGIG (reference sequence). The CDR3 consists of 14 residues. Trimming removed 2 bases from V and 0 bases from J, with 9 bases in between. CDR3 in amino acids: CAWSKRRSTDTQYF. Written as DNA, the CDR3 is TGTGCCTGGAGTAAGCGGAGAAGCACAGATACGCAGTATTTT.

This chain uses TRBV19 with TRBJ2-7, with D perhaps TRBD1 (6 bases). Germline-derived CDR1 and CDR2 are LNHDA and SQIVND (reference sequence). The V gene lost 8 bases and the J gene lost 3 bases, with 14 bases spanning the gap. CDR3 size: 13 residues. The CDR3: CASQGQPDYEQYF. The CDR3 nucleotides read TGTGCCAGTCAGGGGCAGCCAGACTACGAGCAGTACTTC.

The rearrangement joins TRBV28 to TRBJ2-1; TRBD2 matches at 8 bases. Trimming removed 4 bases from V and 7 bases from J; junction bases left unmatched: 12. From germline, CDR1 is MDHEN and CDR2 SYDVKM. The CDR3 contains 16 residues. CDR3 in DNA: TGTGCCAGCAGTTCCACTAGCGGCCCCTCTCGGAATGAGCAGTTCTTC. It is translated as CASSSTSGPSRNEQFF.

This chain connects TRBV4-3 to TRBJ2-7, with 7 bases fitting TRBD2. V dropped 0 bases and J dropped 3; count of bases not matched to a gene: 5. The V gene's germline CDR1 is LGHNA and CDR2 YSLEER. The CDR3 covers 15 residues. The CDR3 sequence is CASSQDSRGNYEQYF. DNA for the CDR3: TGCGCCAGCAGCCAAGATTCGCGGGGGAACTACGAGCAGTACTTC.

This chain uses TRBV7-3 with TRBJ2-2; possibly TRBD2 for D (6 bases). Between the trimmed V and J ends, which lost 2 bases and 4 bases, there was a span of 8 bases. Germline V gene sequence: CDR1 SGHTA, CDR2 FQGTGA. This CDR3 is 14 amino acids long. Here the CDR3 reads CASSLLASTGELFF. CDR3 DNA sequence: TGTGCCAGCAGCTTACTAGCGAGCACCGGGGAGCTGTTTTTT.

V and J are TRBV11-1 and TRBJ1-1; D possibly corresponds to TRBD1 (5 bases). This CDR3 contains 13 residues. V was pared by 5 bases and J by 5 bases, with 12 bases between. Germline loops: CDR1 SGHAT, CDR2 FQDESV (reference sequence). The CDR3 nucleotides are TGTGCCAGCAGCCGGACATCAGGGACTGAAGCTTTCTTT. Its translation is CASSRTSGTEAFF.

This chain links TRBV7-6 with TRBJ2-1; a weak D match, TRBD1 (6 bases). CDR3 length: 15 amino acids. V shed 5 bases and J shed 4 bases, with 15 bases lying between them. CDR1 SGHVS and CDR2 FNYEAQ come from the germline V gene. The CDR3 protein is CASSAETGGYNEQFF. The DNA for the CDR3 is TGTGCCAGCAGCGCAGAGACAGGTGGATACAATGAGCAGTTCTTC. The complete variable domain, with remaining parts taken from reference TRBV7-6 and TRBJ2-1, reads GAGVSQSPRYKVTKRGQDVALRCDPISGHVSLYWYRQALGQGPEFLTYFNYEAQQDKSGLPNDRFSAERPEGSISTLTIQRTEQRDSAMYRCASSAETGGYNEQFFGPGTRLTVL.

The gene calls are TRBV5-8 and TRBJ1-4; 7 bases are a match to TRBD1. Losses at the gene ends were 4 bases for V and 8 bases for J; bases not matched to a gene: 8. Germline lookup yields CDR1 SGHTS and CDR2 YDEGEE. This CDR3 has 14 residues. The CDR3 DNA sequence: TGTGCCAGCAGCGAAACAGGGGCCCGGGAAAAACTGTTTTTT. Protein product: CASSETGAREKLFF.

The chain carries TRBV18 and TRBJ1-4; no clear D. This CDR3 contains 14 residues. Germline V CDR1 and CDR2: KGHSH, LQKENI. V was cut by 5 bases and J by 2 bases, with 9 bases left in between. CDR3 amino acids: CASSETPTNEKLFF. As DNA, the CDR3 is TGTGCCAGCTCAGAGACTCCCACTAATGAAAAACTGTTTTTT.

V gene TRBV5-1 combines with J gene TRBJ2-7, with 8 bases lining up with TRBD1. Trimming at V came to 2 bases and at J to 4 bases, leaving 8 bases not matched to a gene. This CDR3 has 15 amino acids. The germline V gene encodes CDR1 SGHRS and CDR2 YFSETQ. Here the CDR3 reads CASSFRGQGFYEQYF. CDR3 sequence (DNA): TGCGCCAGCAGCTTCCGTGGACAGGGCTTTTACGAGCAGTACTTC.

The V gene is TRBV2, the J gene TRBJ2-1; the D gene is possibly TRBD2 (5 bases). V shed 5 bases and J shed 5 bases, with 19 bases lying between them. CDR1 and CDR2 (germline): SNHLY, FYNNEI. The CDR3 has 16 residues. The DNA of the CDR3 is TGTGCCAGCAGTTCCACTAGTTTTTTGGGGAACAATGAGCAGTTCTTC. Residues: CASSSTSFLGNNEQFF.

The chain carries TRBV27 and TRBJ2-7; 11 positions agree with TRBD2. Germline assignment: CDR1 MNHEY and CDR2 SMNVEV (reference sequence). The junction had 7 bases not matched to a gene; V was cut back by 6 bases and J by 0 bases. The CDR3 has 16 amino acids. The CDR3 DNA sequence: TGTGCCAGCAGCCGGCGGACTAGCGGGCTCTCCTACGAGCAGTACTTC. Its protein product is CASSRRTSGLSYEQYF.

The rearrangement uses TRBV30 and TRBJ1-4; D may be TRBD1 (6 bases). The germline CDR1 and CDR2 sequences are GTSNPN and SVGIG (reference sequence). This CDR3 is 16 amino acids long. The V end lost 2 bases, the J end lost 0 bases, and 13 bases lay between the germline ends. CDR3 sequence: CAWSPIGTTTNEKLFF. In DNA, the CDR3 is TGTGCCTGGAGTCCCATAGGGACAACAACTAATGAAAAACTGTTTTTT.

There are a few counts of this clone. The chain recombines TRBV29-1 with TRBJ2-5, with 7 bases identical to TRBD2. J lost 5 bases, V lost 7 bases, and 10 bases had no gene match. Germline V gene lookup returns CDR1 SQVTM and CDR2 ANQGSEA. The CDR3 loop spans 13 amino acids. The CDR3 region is CSAHGLGRETQYF. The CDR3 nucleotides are TGCAGCGCCCACGGACTAGGGCGGGAGACCCAGTACTTC.

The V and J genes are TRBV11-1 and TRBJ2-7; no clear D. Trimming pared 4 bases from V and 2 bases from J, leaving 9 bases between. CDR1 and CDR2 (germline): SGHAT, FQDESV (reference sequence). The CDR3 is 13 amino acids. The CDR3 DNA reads TGTGCCAGCAGCTCCCCTCCAGCCTACGAGCAGTACTTC. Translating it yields CASSSPPAYEQYF.

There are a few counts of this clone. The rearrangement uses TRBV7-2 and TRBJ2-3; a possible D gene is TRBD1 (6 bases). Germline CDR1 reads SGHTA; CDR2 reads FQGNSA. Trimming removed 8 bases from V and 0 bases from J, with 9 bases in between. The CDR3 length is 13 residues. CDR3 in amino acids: CASEGDSTDTQYF. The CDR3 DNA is TGTGCCAGCGAGGGGGATAGCACAGATACGCAGTATTTT.

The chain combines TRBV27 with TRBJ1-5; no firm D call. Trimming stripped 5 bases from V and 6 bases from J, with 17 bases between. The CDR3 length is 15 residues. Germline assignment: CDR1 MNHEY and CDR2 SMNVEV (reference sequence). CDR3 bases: TGTGCCAGCAGTCCAACGGTCAGGTCGAGTCAGCCCCAGCATTTT. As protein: CASSPTVRSSQPQHF.